This TCR beta chain is from a study of post-analysis software for immune sequencing data. Libraries were made from TCR beta cDNA, and they carried unique molecular identifiers. TCRdb itself ran the PCR reads through MiXCR, one entry per CDR3 protein. The table includes hundreds of thousands of distinct CDR3 sequences, 25% to 30% detected once. Study conclusions and caveats: Samples made in the same batch grouped tightly together by F measure. TRBV5-6, TRBV5-1 and TRBV20-1 belonged to a set of a handful of TRBV segments that were more frequent in patients than controls. Diversity measured as normalized Chao1 was significantly lower in multiple sclerosis patients than in controls.

V was trimmed by 5 bases and J by 3 bases, leaving 14 bases between them. The length of the CDR3 is 14 residues. Per the germline V gene, CDR1 is DFQATT and CDR2 is SNEGSKA (reference sequence). With respect to this clonotype: What it binds is unknown.

V gene TRBV20-1 combines with J gene TRBJ2-1; the D gene is possibly TRBD2 (6 bases). What was sequenced was blood. This receptor was taken from a girl aged 5 to 17 with multiple sclerosis. Here the CDR3 DNA reads TGCAGTGCTGAGGGCCGGGGGAGCTACAATGAGCAGTTCTTC. Its translation: CSAEGRGSYNEQFF.